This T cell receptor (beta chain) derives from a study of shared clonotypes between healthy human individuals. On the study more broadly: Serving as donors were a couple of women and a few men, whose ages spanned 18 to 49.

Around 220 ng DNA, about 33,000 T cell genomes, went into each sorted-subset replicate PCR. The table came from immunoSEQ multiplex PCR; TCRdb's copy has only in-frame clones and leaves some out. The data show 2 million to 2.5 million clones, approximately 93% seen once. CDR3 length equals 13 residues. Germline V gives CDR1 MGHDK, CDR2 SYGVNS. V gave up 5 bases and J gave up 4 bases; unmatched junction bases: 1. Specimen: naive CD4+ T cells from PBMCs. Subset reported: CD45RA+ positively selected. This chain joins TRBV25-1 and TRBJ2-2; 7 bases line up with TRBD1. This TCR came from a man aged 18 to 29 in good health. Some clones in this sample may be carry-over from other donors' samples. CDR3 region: CASSRDSTGELFF. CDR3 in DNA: TGTGCCAGCAGTCGGGACAGCACCGGGGAGCTGTTTTTT.